Here is one TCR beta chain with its context. Antigen specificity is unknown. The CDR3 runs 15 residues. Germline assignment: CDR1 SGHTA and CDR2 FQGNSA. J was trimmed by 1 base and V by 5 bases; bases with no gene match: 7. The source of the sample is a study of T-cell memory formation after mild COVID-19. At the level of the study: Largely donor-specific sequence clusters came from a couple of donors. Overall study findings and caveats: Some responding clones appeared in pre-infection memory, suggesting cross-reactive memory joined. CD4+ bias marked clones expanding day 15 to 37, unlike balanced contracting clones.

TCRdb reanalysed the 5' RACE reads using MiXCR and keeps one entry per CDR3 protein. In the table there are 400,000 to 500,000 distinct CDR3 sequences, approximately 24% of which are singletons. Source material: PBMCs or a T cell subset sorted from them (not recorded which). The rearrangement uses TRBV7-2 and TRBJ1-1, with TRBD1 identical over 7 bases. The TCR originated in an adult woman who had mild COVID-19 (a few samples of this study predate the infection). Cell type and time point are not known. The CDR3 sequence is CASSIRTGTNTEAFF. The CDR3 coding sequence is TGTGCCAGCAGCATCAGGACAGGAACGAACACTGAAGCTTTCTTT. Full variable domain (outside the CDR3, taken from reference TRBV7-2 and TRBJ1-1): GAGVSQSPSNKVTEKGKDVELRCDPISGHTALYWYRQSLGQGLEFLIYFQGNSAPDKSGLPSDRFSAERTGGSVSTLTIQRTQQEDSAVYLCASSIRTGTNTEAFFGQGTRLTVV.